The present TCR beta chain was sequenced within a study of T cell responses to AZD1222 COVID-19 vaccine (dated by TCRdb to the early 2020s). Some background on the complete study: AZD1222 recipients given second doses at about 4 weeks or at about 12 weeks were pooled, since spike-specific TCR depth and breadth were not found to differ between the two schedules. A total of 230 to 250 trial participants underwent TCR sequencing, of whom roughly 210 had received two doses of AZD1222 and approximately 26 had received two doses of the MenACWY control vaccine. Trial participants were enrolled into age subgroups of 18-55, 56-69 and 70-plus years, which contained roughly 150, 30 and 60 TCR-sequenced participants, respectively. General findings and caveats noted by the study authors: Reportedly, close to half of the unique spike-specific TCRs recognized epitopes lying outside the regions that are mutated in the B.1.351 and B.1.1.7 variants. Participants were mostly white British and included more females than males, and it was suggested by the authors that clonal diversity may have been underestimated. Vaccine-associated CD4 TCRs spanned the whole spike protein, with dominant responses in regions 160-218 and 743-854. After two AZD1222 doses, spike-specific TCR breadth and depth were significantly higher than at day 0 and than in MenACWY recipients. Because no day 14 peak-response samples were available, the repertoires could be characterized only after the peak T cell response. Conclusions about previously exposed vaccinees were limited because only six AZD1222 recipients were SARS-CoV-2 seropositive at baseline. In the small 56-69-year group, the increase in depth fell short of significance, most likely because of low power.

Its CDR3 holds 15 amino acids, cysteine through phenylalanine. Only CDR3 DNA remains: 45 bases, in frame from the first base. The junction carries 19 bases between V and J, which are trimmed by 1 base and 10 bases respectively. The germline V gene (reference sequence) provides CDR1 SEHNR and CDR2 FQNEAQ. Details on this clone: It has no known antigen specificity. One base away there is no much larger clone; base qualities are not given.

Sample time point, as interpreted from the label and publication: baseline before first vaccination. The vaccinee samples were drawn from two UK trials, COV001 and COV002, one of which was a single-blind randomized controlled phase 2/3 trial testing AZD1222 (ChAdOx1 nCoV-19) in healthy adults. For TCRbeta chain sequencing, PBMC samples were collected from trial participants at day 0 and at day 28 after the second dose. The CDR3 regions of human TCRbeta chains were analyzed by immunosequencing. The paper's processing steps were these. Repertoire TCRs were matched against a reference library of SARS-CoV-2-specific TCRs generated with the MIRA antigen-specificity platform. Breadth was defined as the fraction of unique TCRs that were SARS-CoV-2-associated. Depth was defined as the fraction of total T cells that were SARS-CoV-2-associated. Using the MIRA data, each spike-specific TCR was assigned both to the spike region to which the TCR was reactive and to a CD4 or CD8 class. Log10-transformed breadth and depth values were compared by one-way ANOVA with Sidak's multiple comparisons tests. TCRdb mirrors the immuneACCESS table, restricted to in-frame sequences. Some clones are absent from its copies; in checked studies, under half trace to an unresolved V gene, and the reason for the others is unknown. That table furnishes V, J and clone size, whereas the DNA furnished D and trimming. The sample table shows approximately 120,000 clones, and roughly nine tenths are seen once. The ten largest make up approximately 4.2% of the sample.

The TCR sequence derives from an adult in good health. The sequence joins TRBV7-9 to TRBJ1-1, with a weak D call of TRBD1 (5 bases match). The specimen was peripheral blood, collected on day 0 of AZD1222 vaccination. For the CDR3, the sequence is CASSLGVRVGDRAFF. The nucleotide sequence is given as TGTGCCAGCAGCTTAGGCGTCAGGGTGGGTGATCGAGCTTTCTTT.